Here is one T cell receptor (beta chain) with its context. This clone has just one count. Its antigen is still unknown. No much larger clone is present one base from it, and per-base qualities are unavailable. The data were taken from a study of OX40 agonist ivuxolimab in advanced cancers. Regarding the research as a whole: Ivuxolimab was an agonistic, fully human IgG2 monoclonal antibody directed against OX40 (CD134), a costimulatory receptor. Intravenous ivuxolimab was administered to patients every 2 weeks at six dose levels: 0.01, 0.1, 0.3, 1.5, 3 and 10 mg/kg. Of the 50 to 55 patients in dose escalation, about 20 had hepatocellular carcinoma, some 15 had melanoma, 9 had renal cell carcinoma and 9 had head and neck cancer. In the dose-escalation cohort, 70% to 85% of patients were male, and the mean age was approximately 60 years with a range of roughly 23 to 79. Patients were allowed to have had prior anti-PD-1, anti-PD-L1 or anti-CTLA-4 therapy, and 30% to 50% of the dose-escalation patients had previously received checkpoint inhibitors. Partial responses were achieved by three dose-escalation patients, of whom one had hepatocellular carcinoma and two had cutaneous melanoma. Peripheral TCRbeta sequencing was intended to test whether TCR sequence diversity was altered and clonal T-cell expansion was caused by ivuxolimab. The paper covers the monotherapy dose-escalation part of the phase I ivuxolimab trial, which included N of about 56 patients.

Genomic DNA was extracted from sorted cells for sequencing of the TCRbeta CDR3 region. The immunoSEQ Assay was used for sequencing of TCRbeta CDR3 regions. TCRdb provides this immuneACCESS table in a form limited to in-frame rearrangements. Some clones are lacking; in checked studies, under half of them reflect an unresolved V gene, and why the rest are absent is not known. The sample includes about 100,000 clones, with approximately 90% observed a single time. Approximately 0.63% of the sample comes from the top ten. The trial excluded patients who had a history of autoimmune disease or who were on systemic immunosuppression. In every dose cohort, peripheral blood was drawn for TCR sequencing at baseline, cycle 4 day 1, and cycle 7 day 1. Samples were obtained from an open-label, multicenter, first-in-human phase I dose-escalation trial of ivuxolimab. Adults with locally advanced or metastatic melanoma, renal cell carcinoma, hepatocellular carcinoma or head and neck squamous cell carcinoma were enrolled in the trial. Before TCR sequencing, CD4+ T cells and CD8+ T cells from peripheral blood were sorted into separate populations.

CDR1 and CDR2 are drawn from the germline V gene: SNHLY, FYNNEI. Measured from the cysteine to the phenylalanine, the CDR3 is 16 residues long. Only the CDR3 region is kept as DNA, spanning 48 bases read in frame from base 1. V has 6 bases trimmed and J has 4 bases trimmed; junction bases matching no gene number 8. The full study reports these points: Low levels of normalized T-cell clonal expansion were also seen in some patients who did not respond. At doses of 0.1 to 3.0 mg/kg, clonal expansion of both CD4+ and CD8+ T cells in blood was seen between baseline and week 6. Which antigens the clonally expanded peripheral T cells were specific for was not determined. On average, CD8+ T cells showed more expanded clones than CD4+ T cells after ivuxolimab. Partial responders in the 0.1-3.0 mg/kg groups had among the lowest normalized peripheral clonal expansion, especially among CD8+ T cells.

The sequences come from CD4+ or CD8+ T cells sorted from blood, collected in a trial of the OX40 agonist ivuxolimab. This clonotype was sampled from an adult with an advanced solid tumor such as melanoma, head and neck, liver or kidney cancer. The rearranged segments are TRBV2 and TRBJ2-2, with 10 bases aligning to TRBD2. For the CDR3, the sequence is CASREREGHSTGELFF. The DNA sequence is as follows: TGTGCCAGCAGAGAGCGGGAGGGCCATAGCACCGGGGAGCTGTTTTTT. This CDR3, with the reference TRBV2 and TRBJ2-2 proteins standing in past its ends, gives the full variable domain EPEVTQTPSHQVTQMGQEVILRCVPISNHLYFYWYRQILGQKVEFLVSFYNNEISEKSEIFDDQFSVERPDGSNFTLKIRSTKLEDSAMYFCASREREGHSTGELFFGEGSRLTVL.